The present TCR beta chain was sequenced within a study of patients and donors after allogeneic stem cell transplantation. CDR1 is SGHDT and CDR2 is YYEEEE in the germline V gene. The CDR3 consists of 15 residues. The germline V and J ends were trimmed by 4 bases and 3 bases, with 13 bases remaining between them. TCRdb recomputed calls from the RT-PCR reads with MiXCR, one row per CDR3 protein. The sample lists approximately 430,000 distinct CDR3 sequences, around 16% occurring once. The V call is TRBV5-6, the J call TRBJ1-4, with no clear D. The TCR was taken from a human donor who was either an allogeneic HSCT recipient or a stem cell or donor lymphocyte infusion donor (not recorded which). It is not recorded whose cells these are; they may come from a transplant donor. Sequencing was carried out using blood, either unsorted or a sorted T cell fraction (not recorded which). CDR3 residues: CASSVTGSSNEKLFF. CDR3 coding DNA: TGTGCCAGCAGCGTGACTGGGTCCTCTAATGAAAAACTGTTTTTT.